The next 18 T cell receptor beta chains were all read from a single sample in a study of brain T cells in children with intractable seizures. Libraries were prepared by immunoSEQ multiplex PCR; TCRdb keeps only in-frame clonotypes and omits some of them. Here the sample spans 300,000 to 400,000 clones, 85% to 95% being singletons. Documented time point: blood from clinic visit 5 months post-surgery; TSC patient then seizure free. Sample: peripheral blood, taken roughly 5 months after surgery. Source of these receptors: a boy under two years old with tuberous sclerosis and intractable seizures.

The V and J genes are TRBV18 and TRBJ2-5; 9 bases map to TRBD2. V lost 2 bases and J lost 0; bases outside the gene matches: 13. CDR3 size: 19 residues. Germline V CDR1 and CDR2: KGHSH, LQKENI. The CDR3 sequence is CASSPKLRASGVYQETQYF. The CDR3 coding sequence is TGTGCCAGCTCACCAAAATTGAGAGCTAGCGGGGTTTACCAAGAGACCCAGTACTTC.

The V gene is TRBV25-1, the J gene TRBJ1-1; 8 nucleotides agree with TRBD1. The CDR3 is 15 amino acids. Per the germline V gene, CDR1 is MGHDK and CDR2 is SYGVNS. Losses at the gene ends were 4 bases for V and 7 bases for J; bases not matched to a gene: 11. DNA for the CDR3: TGTGCCAGCAGTGGTGGACAGGGTCGGGCTGGTGAAGCTTTCTTT. This translates into CASSGGQGRAGEAFF. Full variable domain (outside the CDR3, taken from reference TRBV25-1 and TRBJ1-1): EADIYQTPRYLVIGTGKKITLECSQTMGHDKMYWYQQDPGMELHLIHYSYGVNSTEKGDLSSESTVSRIRTEHFPLTLESARPSHTSQYLCASSGGQGRAGEAFFGQGTRLTVV.

This clone was counted only a few times. The J gene is TRBJ2-1, the V gene TRBV6-4; no reliable D call. Trimming took 3 bases from V and 0 from J, leaving 9 bases between them. The CDR3 runs 15 residues. From germline, CDR1 is MRHNA and CDR2 SNTAGT. CDR3 sequence reads: CASSEGLSSYNEQFF. The CDR3 DNA reads TGTGCCAGCAGTGAGGGCTTAAGCTCCTACAATGAGCAGTTCTTC.

A single count supports this clone. This chain links TRBV5-4 with TRBJ1-1, with TRBD1 as a possible D gene (6 bases). Per the germline V gene, CDR1 is SGHNT and CDR2 is YYREEE (reference sequence). V lost 4 bases and J lost 2, with 18 bases in between. This CDR3 contains 16 residues. In DNA form, the CDR3 reads TGTGCCAGCAGCCTATTCCCAGGGGACCCTAACACTGAAGCTTTCTTT. It yields the protein CASSLFPGDPNTEAFF.

This rearrangement joins TRBV9 to TRBJ1-2, with D hard to call. The CDR3 sequence is 15 residues long. Between the trimmed V and J ends, which lost 4 bases and 4 bases, there was a span of 17 bases. Germline CDR1 SGDLS, CDR2 YYNGEE. CDR3 residues: CASSLGGVGSYGYTF. CDR3 nucleotide sequence: TGTGCCAGCAGCCTCGGTGGCGTAGGATCCTATGGCTACACCTTC. Combining the CDR3 with reference TRBV9 and TRBJ1-2 gives the whole variable domain DSGVTQTPKHLITATGQRVTLRCSPRSGDLSVYWYQQSLDQGLQFLIQYYNGEERAKGNILERFSAQQFPDLHSELNLSSLELGDSALYFCASSLGGVGSYGYTFGSGTRLTVV.

The chain employs TRBV28 and TRBJ2-3, with a weak D call TRBD2 (6 bases). The CDR3 length is 16 residues. CDR1 is MDHEN and CDR2 is SYDVKM in the germline V gene. The V and J ends lost 7 bases and 0 bases respectively, with 17 bases between them. CDR3 sequence: CASTPLLAASTDTQYF. CDR3 DNA sequence: TGTGCCAGCACCCCCCTATTAGCGGCCAGCACAGATACGCAGTATTTT.

CDR3 nucleotide sequence: TGTGCCAGTAGTATAGATCGTCAGGCGACCTCCTATGGCTACACCTTC. It encodes CASSIDRQATSYGYTF. The rearrangement links TRBV19 to TRBJ1-2; D is uncertain. Deletions cut 0 bases from V and 4 bases from J, with 15 bases between. Germline CDR1 is LNHDA and CDR2 is SQIVND (reference sequence). The CDR3 spans 16 residues.

V is TRBV7-3 and J is TRBJ2-3; 8 nucleotides agree with TRBD1. Per germline, CDR1 SGHTA and CDR2 FQGTGA. J lost 3 bases, V lost 6 bases, and 8 bases had no gene match. There are 15 residues in the CDR3. The CDR3 loop reads CASRGTGHTTDTQYF. The CDR3 DNA reads TGTGCCAGCAGAGGGACAGGACATACTACAGATACGCAGTATTTT.

The gene calls are TRBV18 and TRBJ1-5; D gene unclear. The ends were cut back, 0 bases at V and 10 bases at J, with 19 bases in the middle. CDR3 size: 16 residues. The germline V gene has CDR1 KGHSH and CDR2 LQKENI. Here the CDR3 reads CASSPPYVSPDRPQHF. CDR3 DNA: TGTGCCAGCTCACCACCGTATGTCTCACCGGACCGACCCCAGCATTTT.

This sequence joins TRBV2 and TRBJ1-2, with a weak D call TRBD1 (5 bases). Trimming left V 7 bases short and J 8 bases short, with 14 bases between. Looked up from germline, CDR1 is SNHLY and CDR2 is FYNNEI. This CDR3 spans 12 amino acids. CDR3 nucleotides: TGTGCCAGCACCCCGGGACGCAAAGGCTACACCTTC. Amino acids: CASTPGRKGYTF.

V gene TRBV5-8 combines with J gene TRBJ2-1; 8 bases line up with TRBD1. Trimming at V came to 3 bases and at J to 4 bases, leaving 9 bases not matched to a gene. The CDR3 spans 16 residues. Germline CDR1 reads SGHTS; CDR2 reads YDEGEE. Here the CDR3 reads CASSSGQVIGYNEQFF. The CDR3, as DNA: TGTGCCAGCAGCTCGGGACAGGTCATAGGGTACAATGAGCAGTTCTTC. Filled out from reference TRBV5-8 and TRBJ2-1, the complete variable domain reads EAGVTQSPTHLIKTRGQQATLRCSPISGHTSVYWYQQALGLGLQFLLWYDEGEERNRGNFPPRFSGRQFPNYSSELNVNALELEDSALYLCASSSGQVIGYNEQFFGPGTRLTVL.

The J gene is TRBJ1-4, the V gene TRBV7-3; D unclear. Deletions cut 4 bases from V and 7 bases from J, with 7 bases between. The V gene's germline CDR1 is SGHTA and CDR2 FQGTGA. The length of the CDR3 is 12 residues. The DNA for the CDR3 is TGTGCCAGCAGCTCCATAGGTGAAAAACTGTTTTTT. Encoded protein: CASSSIGEKLFF.

This rearrangement joins TRBV4-2 to TRBJ2-1; TRBD2 aligns across 7 bases. This CDR3 comprises 15 residues. Germline V CDR1 and CDR2: LGHNA, YNFKEQ. V trimming: 2 bases; J trimming: 9 bases; junction bases outside the gene matches: 10. The chain's CDR3 is CASSQQEGGVIEQFF. CDR3 nucleotide sequence: TGTGCCAGCAGCCAACAAGAGGGAGGGGTAATTGAGCAGTTCTTC.

The rearrangement joins TRBV6-5 to TRBJ1-4; a possible D gene is TRBD1 (5 bases). The CDR3 spans 14 residues. Germline CDR1 and CDR2: MNHEY and SVGAGI. The germline V and J ends were trimmed by 6 bases and 8 bases, with 16 bases remaining between them. The CDR3 region is CASRPGGTREKLFF. CDR3 in DNA: TGTGCCAGCAGACCCGGGGGGACGAGGGAAAAACTGTTTTTT.

This clone was seen a handful of times. The gene calls are TRBV6-5 and TRBJ1-3; D is unclear. The CDR3 consists of 15 residues. V lost 5 bases and J lost 4, with 15 bases in between. Germline loops: CDR1 MNHEY, CDR2 SVGAGI. The chain's CDR3 is CASSPPLGVGNTIYF. CDR3 nucleotide sequence: TGTGCCAGCAGTCCCCCTTTAGGAGTCGGAAACACCATATATTTT.

This rearrangement joins TRBV5-1 to TRBJ2-1; 8 nucleotides match TRBD2. There are 16 residues in the CDR3. The germline V gene encodes CDR1 SGHRS and CDR2 YFSETQ. The junction had 8 bases not matched to a gene; V was cut back by 2 bases and J by 4 bases. CDR3 amino acids: CASSFVRGDRYNEQFF. CDR3 nucleotides: TGCGCCAGCAGCTTCGTGCGGGGGGATAGGTACAATGAGCAGTTCTTC.

This chain joins TRBV10-3 and TRBJ2-7, with D maybe TRBD1 (6 bases). The CDR3 is 14 amino acids. Per germline, CDR1 ENHRY and CDR2 SYGVKD. Trimming left V 8 bases short and J 7 bases short, with 21 bases between. CDR3 nucleotides: TGTGCCATCGCGAAGGACAACCCTCAGGGGGAGCAGTACTTC. This encodes CAIAKDNPQGEQYF.

The chain combines TRBV30 with TRBJ1-6, with 9 bases that match TRBD1. The CDR3 covers 14 residues. Germline V gives CDR1 GTSNPN, CDR2 SVGIG (reference sequence). Trimming removed 2 bases from V and 13 bases from J; junction bases left unmatched: 9. The CDR3 bases are TGTGCCTGGAGTAGGGACAGGGTTATAACGCCCCTCCACTTT. Its protein product is CAWSRDRVITPLHF. The entire variable domain, with the rest obtained from reference TRBV30 and TRBJ1-6, is as follows: SQTIHQWPATLVQPVGSPLSLECTVEGTSNPNLYWYRQAAGRGLQLLFYSVGIGQISSEVPQNLSASRPQDRQFILSSKKLLLSDSGFYLCAWSRDRVITPLHFGNGTRLTVT.